The 11 T cell receptor beta chains reported below all come from one sample, sequenced in a study of regulatory T cells in long-lasting Graves disease. Time point specified: newly diagnosed GD, antithyroid drugs for less than 3 months. Generation of the TCR library employed RNA extracted from PBMCs. Combining iRepertoire HTBI primers with Arm-PCR of CDR3 regions, the authors built TCR beta libraries. TCRdb re-analysed the multiplex PCR reads in MiXCR, keeping a single row per CDR3 protein. The table shows about 460,000 distinct CDR3 sequences, with roughly 15% occurring only once. These sequences were also reported in another study, on T cells in Graves' hyperthyroidism and ophthalmopathy.

The sample here was peripheral blood mononuclear cells (PBMCs), taken at new diagnosis, from a patient treated with antithyroid drugs. The receptors come from a woman in her forties or fifties with Graves disease.

This clonotype has just a few counts. This chain connects TRBV5-1 to TRBJ1-2; possible D gene TRBD1, 5 bases. Trimming left V 3 bases short and J 2 bases short, with 11 bases between. The CDR3 extends over 14 amino acids. Germline loops: CDR1 SGHRS, CDR2 YFSETQ. In DNA form, the CDR3 reads TGCGCCAGCAGCTCGCGGGGGGGGAACTATGGCTACACCTTC. It yields the protein CASSSRGGNYGYTF.

This clonotype came up many times. The V call is TRBV27, the J call TRBJ2-3; tentative D call: TRBD2 (6 bases). The CDR3 is made up of 15 amino acids. CDR1 is MNHEY, CDR2 SMNVEV, per germline (reference sequence). With 4 bases removed from V and 5 bases from J, the gap between germline ends came to 16 bases. The CDR3 nucleotides are TGTGCCAGCAGTTCCCAGCCCGGAGGGAAAGATACGCAGTATTTT. Protein product: CASSSQPGGKDTQYF.

This clonotype was counted many times. The gene calls are TRBV6-6 and TRBJ2-1; weak D call: TRBD1 (6 bases). This CDR3 spans 14 amino acids. CDR1 and CDR2 (germline): MNHNY, SVGAGI (reference sequence). The V end was cut by 0 bases, the J end by 8 bases, with 11 bases between. In nucleotides, the CDR3 is TGTGCCAGCAGTTACTCGCGGGCAGGGGATGAGCAGTTCTTC. It encodes CASSYSRAGDEQFF.

This clonotype was picked up many times. The CDR3 loop is CASSFSANGETQYF. The CDR3 DNA follows: TGTGCCAGCAGTTTCAGTGCCAACGGGGAGACCCAGTACTTC. V usage is TRBV27 and J usage is TRBJ2-5; no definite D call. Germline CDR1 is MNHEY and CDR2 is SMNVEV (reference sequence). The ends were cut back, 3 bases at V and 5 bases at J, with 13 bases in the middle. CDR3 length: 14 amino acids.

A remark on this clonotype: The germline gene is not matched at one end of the junction; a read error may be the cause. The chain has TRBV27 and TRBJ2-1; D is unclear. The germline CDR1 and CDR2 sequences are MNHEY and SMNVEV (reference sequence). CDR3 length equals 15 residues. DNA of the CDR3: TGTGCCAGTCGAAAATGGCGGAATAAGGAGAATGGGCAGTTCTTC. Amino acid sequence: CASRKWRNKENGQFF.

The table lists this clonotype with a few counts. The J gene is TRBJ2-7, the V gene TRBV16; TRBD1 might be the D (5 bases). Germline V CDR1 and CDR2: KGHSY, FQNENV. The CDR3 consists of 14 residues. V was trimmed by 2 bases and J by 5 bases, leaving 13 bases between them. CDR3 nucleotides: TGTGCCAGCAGCCAAGGCAGGGCCCCGGACGAGCAGTACTTC. Translating it yields CASSQGRAPDEQYF.

At least ten counts were recorded for this clonotype. The J gene is TRBJ2-5, the V gene TRBV10-3; D possibly corresponds to TRBD2 (6 bases). The CDR3 totals 13 residues. Germline V CDR1 and CDR2: ENHRY, SYGVKD. V dropped 2 bases and J dropped 2 bases, with 6 bases sitting between them. This CDR3 reads CAISEGGQETQYF. The CDR3 bases are TGTGCCATCAGTGAGGGAGGGCAAGAGACCCAGTACTTC.

The chain carries TRBV5-4 and TRBJ1-1, with D perhaps matching TRBD1 (5 bases). This CDR3 contains 15 residues. Between the trimmed V and J ends, which lost 0 bases and 0 bases, there was a span of 9 bases. Germline V gives CDR1 SGHNT, CDR2 YYREEE (reference sequence). CDR3 in amino acids: CASSLEGLLNTEAFF. The CDR3 coding sequence is TGTGCCAGCAGCTTGGAGGGACTGTTGAACACTGAAGCTTTCTTT.

This chain links TRBV7-3 with TRBJ2-1; weak D call: TRBD2 (6 bases). Germline V gene lookup returns CDR1 SGHTA and CDR2 FQGTGA. The germline V and J ends were trimmed by 0 bases and 5 bases, with 11 bases remaining between them. The CDR3 contains 15 residues. The CDR3 coding sequence is TGTGCCAGCAGCTTAACGGGACTGGGGAACAATGAGCAGTTCTTC. This translates into CASSLTGLGNNEQFF.

At least ten counts were recorded for this clonotype. The chain links TRBV12-3 or TRBV12-4 to TRBJ2-7, with D possibly TRBD1 on 6 matching bases. V was trimmed by 2 bases and J by 0 bases, leaving 14 bases between them. CDR3 length: 16 residues. Written as DNA, the CDR3 is TGTGCCAGCAGTTTACAGGGGCGAGTAATCTCCTACGAGCAGTACTTC. Translation gives CASSLQGRVISYEQYF.

This clonotype was picked up many times. The rearrangement uses TRBV30 and TRBJ2-3; 10 positions match TRBD2. This CDR3 is built from 15 residues. The junction had 7 bases not matched to a gene; V was cut back by 5 bases and J by 2 bases. Germline CDR1 and CDR2: GTSNPN and SVGIG (reference sequence). CDR3 sequence (DNA): TGTGCCTGGGGCAGAGCGGGAGGGTTCACAGATACGCAGTATTTT. Amino acids: CAWGRAGGFTDTQYF.